The present entry profiles one TCR beta chain with its context. The target antigen is unknown. This sample stems from a study of response to subunit inactivated influenza vaccine. Study-wide findings and caveats: The authors proposed limited new T cell recruitment per seasonal influenza vaccination.

TCRdb independently ran MiXCR on the RT-PCR reads; one entry per CDR3 protein. The sample lists about 650,000 distinct CDR3 sequences, 13% to 15% occurring once. This TCR derives from a man aged 50 to 59 who received an inactivated influenza vaccine. Source: PBMCs from blood, taken 14 to 15 days before vaccination.

The DNA for the CDR3 is TGTGCCAGCAGCAGACTAGCCCCCGAGCAGTACTTC. Translated, it gives CASSRLAPEQYF. The chain joins TRBV6-1 to TRBJ2-7, with 7 bases that match TRBD2. The junction had 5 bases not matched to a gene; V was cut back by 6 bases and J by 6 bases. The CDR3 extends over 12 amino acids. Germline V gives CDR1 MNHNS, CDR2 SASEGT.